The 2 T cell receptor beta chains below were found in one sample sequenced in a study of T cells in Graves' hyperthyroidism and ophthalmopathy. The TCR beta CDR3 regions underwent amplification using RNA transcripts as the source. When the TCR CDR3 underwent first-round RT-PCR, the HTBI primer set was used. A single record per CDR3 protein comes from TCRdb applying MiXCR to the multiplex PCR reads. The sample has about 400,000 distinct CDR3 sequences, approximately 25% seen once; the top ten hold 70% to 75%. Sequenced input: blood. These receptors were obtained from a man over 45 with Graves' hyperthyroidism.

This clonotype was observed many times. The chain is built from TRBV7-9 and TRBJ2-7; 7 bases map to TRBD1. The V and J ends lost 4 bases and 3 bases, in that order; junction bases with no gene match: 6. Germline assignment: CDR1 SEHNR and CDR2 FQNEAQ (reference sequence). This CDR3 has 14 residues. Here the CDR3 DNA reads TGTGCCAGCAGCTCGCCTGACAGGGACTACGAGCAGTACTTC. Translating gives CASSSPDRDYEQYF.

V usage is TRBV28 and J usage is TRBJ1-4, with D hard to call. Germline V gene lookup returns CDR1 MDHEN and CDR2 SYDVKM. The V and J ends lost 6 bases and 8 bases respectively, with 16 bases between them. The CDR3 consists of 14 residues. The CDR3 sequence is CASRPGSEKEKLFF. In nucleotides, the CDR3 is TGTGCCAGCAGGCCCGGGAGCGAAAAGGAAAAACTGTTTTTT.